This entry lists 20 T cell receptor beta chains sequenced from one sample in a study of blood T cell repertoires in COVID-19. Libraries were prepared by immunoSEQ multiplex PCR; TCRdb keeps only in-frame clonotypes and omits some of them. This sample has 100,000 to 150,000 clones; 84% occur once, and the top ten carry approximately 1.5%. The material sequenced was peripheral blood. Every receptor here comes from a man aged 55 to 70 with acute or convalescent COVID-19.

The rearrangement links TRBV6-5 to TRBJ2-7, with 8 bases that match TRBD1. V dropped 8 bases and J dropped 5; count of bases not matched to a gene: 14. This CDR3 contains 15 residues. Germline V gene data show CDR1 as MNHEY and CDR2 as SVGAGI. DNA of the CDR3: TGTGCCAGCGGCGGAGCGGACAGGGCCCTCCACGAGCAGTACTTC. It is translated as CASGGADRALHEQYF.

The chain couples TRBV5-1 to TRBJ1-2; no clear D. V lost 5 bases, J lost 5 bases, and 10 bases lay in between. This CDR3 contains 12 residues. Looked up from germline, CDR1 is SGHRS and CDR2 is YFSETQ. Written as DNA, the CDR3 is TGCGCCAGCAGAACAGAAGCATATGGCTACACCTTC. Translated, it gives CASRTEAYGYTF.

V is TRBV2 and J is TRBJ2-7; TRBD2 aligns across 12 bases. The germline gives CDR1 SNHLY, CDR2 FYNNEI. The J segment lost 3 bases and the V segment lost 7 bases, leaving 4 bases of the junction unmatched. The CDR3 is 14 amino acids. Here the CDR3 reads CASMRLAGVYEQYF. In DNA, the CDR3 is TGTGCCAGCATGCGACTAGCGGGAGTCTACGAGCAGTACTTC.

The J gene is TRBJ2-7, the V gene TRBV28, with TRBD2 identical over 10 bases. Per the germline V gene, CDR1 is MDHEN and CDR2 is SYDVKM. The CDR3 is 16 residues long. V shed 2 bases and J 4 bases; nucleotides not matched to a gene: 8. CDR3 nucleotide sequence: TGTGCCAGCAGTTTAAGAGTCCTAGCGGGGGCTTACGAGCAGTACTTC. This sequence encodes CASSLRVLAGAYEQYF. The entire variable domain, with the rest obtained from reference TRBV28 and TRBJ2-7, is as follows: DVKVTQSSRYLVKRTGEKVFLECVQDMDHENMFWYRQDPGLGLRLIYFSYDVKMKEKGDIPEGYSVSREKKERFSLILESASTNQTSMYLCASSLRVLAGAYEQYFGPGTRLTVT.

The rearrangement uses TRBV5-4 and TRBJ1-2, with D maybe TRBD1 (6 bases). This CDR3 is built from 13 residues. The germline V gene has CDR1 SGHNT and CDR2 YYREEE (reference sequence). V dropped 3 bases and J dropped 10 bases, with 16 bases sitting between them. This CDR3 is CASSSHNRDNYTF. As DNA, the CDR3 is TGTGCCAGCAGCTCACATAACCGGGACAACTACACCTTC.

The chain recombines TRBV11-2 with TRBJ2-3; 12 bases are a match to TRBD2. The germline gives CDR1 SGHAT, CDR2 FQNNGV. This CDR3 is 14 amino acids long. Trimming at V came to 5 bases and at J to 9 bases, leaving 6 bases not matched to a gene. In nucleotides, the CDR3 is TGTGCCAGCAGCCTCGGACTAGCGGGGCGGACGCAGTATTTT. As protein: CASSLGLAGRTQYF. The full variable domain, with the rest looked up from reference TRBV11-2 and TRBJ2-3, is EAGVAQSPRYKIIEKRQSVAFWCNPISGHATLYWYQQILGQGPKLLIQFQNNGVVDDSQLPKDRFSAERLKGVDSTLKIQPAKLEDSAVYLCASSLGLAGRTQYFGPGTRLTVL.

The sample holds one count of this clone. J is TRBJ1-3 and V is TRBV5-1, with D possibly TRBD1 on 5 matching bases. V gave up 0 bases and J gave up 2 bases, with 15 bases separating them. The CDR3 loop spans 17 amino acids. The germline gives CDR1 SGHRS, CDR2 YFSETQ. The CDR3 protein is CASSLALGGMAGNTIYF. CDR3 bases: TGCGCCAGCAGCTTGGCCTTGGGGGGAATGGCTGGAAACACCATATATTTT.

The chain recombines TRBV11-3 with TRBJ1-1; D possibly corresponds to TRBD1 (5 bases). The CDR3 has 18 amino acids. V was clipped by 0 bases and J by 2 bases, with 19 bases between them. CDR1 and CDR2 from the germline V gene are SGHNT and YENEEA. The CDR3 DNA reads TGTGCCAGCAGCTTAGAGGCGGAGGGAAGGGGCACAAACACTGAAGCTTTCTTT. Translating gives CASSLEAEGRGTNTEAFF.

The chain joins TRBV9 to TRBJ1-4; TRBD1 aligns across 7 bases. Germline assignment: CDR1 SGDLS and CDR2 YYNGEE. With V trimmed by 3 bases and J by 4 bases, 6 bases remained unmatched. CDR3 length equals 15 residues. The CDR3 here is CASSGKTGHNEKLFF. The CDR3 coding sequence is TGTGCCAGCAGCGGGAAGACAGGGCATAATGAAAAACTGTTTTTT.

The V call is TRBV25-1, the J call TRBJ2-1; D is unclear. The ends were cut back, 0 bases at V and 4 bases at J, with 7 bases in the middle. Germline values: CDR1 MGHDK, CDR2 SYGVNS. The CDR3 is made up of 14 amino acids. The CDR3 DNA follows: TGTGCCAGCAGTGAATATCACACGTACAATGAGCAGTTCTTC. As protein: CASSEYHTYNEQFF. Looking up the rest from reference TRBV25-1 and TRBJ2-1 gives the full variable domain: EADIYQTPRYLVIGTGKKITLECSQTMGHDKMYWYQQDPGMELHLIHYSYGVNSTEKGDLSSESTVSRIRTEHFPLTLESARPSHTSQYLCASSEYHTYNEQFFGPGTRLTVL.

The chain has TRBV10-1 and TRBJ2-1, with a possible D match to TRBD2 (6 bases). The V end was cut by 2 bases, the J end by 4 bases, with 9 bases between. Germline V gene lookup returns CDR1 WNHNN and CDR2 SYGVQD (reference sequence). The CDR3 totals 14 residues. The CDR3, as DNA: TGCGCCAGCAGTGAGGGCGGGAAATACAATGAGCAGTTCTTC. It encodes CASSEGGKYNEQFF.

The V gene is TRBV6-5, the J gene TRBJ2-7; 9 bases are a match to TRBD2. With V trimmed by 6 bases and J by 1 base, 7 bases remained unmatched. The CDR3 is made up of 15 amino acids. Germline assignment: CDR1 MNHEY and CDR2 SVGAGI. The CDR3 here is CASRPGLAVSYEQYF. CDR3 coding DNA: TGTGCCAGCAGACCGGGACTAGCTGTTTCCTACGAGCAGTACTTC.

The rearrangement links TRBV19 to TRBJ2-1; D not certain. V was shortened by 0 bases and J by 2 bases, with 11 bases between the two germline ends. Germline V lookup: CDR1 LNHDA, CDR2 SQIVND (reference sequence). This CDR3 is built from 16 residues. CDR3 DNA sequence: TGTGCCAGTAGTATAGATGGGCGACCAACCTACAATGAGCAGTTCTTC. This encodes CASSIDGRPTYNEQFF. The full variable domain, with the rest looked up from reference TRBV19 and TRBJ2-1, is DGGITQSPKYLFRKEGQNVTLSCEQNLNHDAMYWYRQDPGQGLRLIYYSQIVNDFQKGDIAEGYSVSREKKESFPLTVTSAQKNPTAFYLCASSIDGRPTYNEQFFGPGTRLTVL.

The gene calls are TRBV12-5 and TRBJ1-1, with no clear D. V lost 5 bases, J lost 5 bases, and 9 bases lay in between. Germline CDR1 and CDR2: LGHNT and FRNRAP. This CDR3 is 12 amino acids long. CDR3 loop: CASGPGGTEAFF. In DNA form, the CDR3 reads TGTGCTAGTGGTCCCGGAGGTACTGAAGCTTTCTTT.

This sequence joins TRBV19 and TRBJ2-6, with D uncertain. The CDR3 totals 14 residues. Per the germline V gene, CDR1 is LNHDA and CDR2 is SQIVND (reference sequence). V was pared by 4 bases and J by 2 bases, with 6 bases between. In DNA, the CDR3 is TGTGCCAGTAGTACACTGGCTGGGGCCAACGTCCTGACTTTC. This gives the protein CASSTLAGANVLTF.

This clone has just a few counts. CDR3 nucleotides: TGTGCCAGCAGTCAGAACGAAAAACTGTTTTTT. Amino acids: CASSQNEKLFF. J is TRBJ1-4 and V is TRBV27; the D is unclear. Trimming pared 5 bases from V and 8 bases from J, leaving 6 bases between. CDR1 and CDR2 from the germline V gene are MNHEY and SMNVEV (reference sequence). This CDR3 is 11 amino acids long.

This clone was counted only a few times. The chain has TRBV4-1 and TRBJ2-1; 11 nucleotides line up with TRBD2. Germline V gene lookup returns CDR1 MGHRA and CDR2 YSYEKL. The CDR3 covers 16 residues. With V trimmed by 3 bases and J by 12 bases, 13 bases remained unmatched. This CDR3 is CASSHPKTSGGPGQFF. CDR3 coding DNA: TGCGCCAGCAGCCATCCCAAAACTAGCGGGGGCCCTGGGCAGTTCTTC.

This clone was counted a few times. The chain joins TRBV14 to TRBJ2-6; D unresolved. The CDR3 spans 16 residues. Germline-derived CDR1 and CDR2 are SGHDN and FVKESK. V was clipped by 1 base and J by 0 bases, with 7 bases between them. In nucleotides, the CDR3 is TGTGCCAGCAGCCAAGCCAGATTCTCTGGGGCCAACGTCCTGACTTTC. As protein: CASSQARFSGANVLTF.

This sequence joins TRBV27 and TRBJ1-4, with 10 bases lining up with TRBD1. The germline V gene has CDR1 MNHEY and CDR2 SMNVEV (reference sequence). V trimming: 5 bases; J trimming: 1 base; junction bases outside the gene matches: 7. This CDR3 is 17 amino acids long. Written as DNA, the CDR3 is TGTGCCAGCAGTCCAGGACAGGGGGTTGGAACTAATGAAAAACTGTTTTTT. Its protein product is CASSPGQGVGTNEKLFF.

This clone was recorded a few times. CDR3 protein: CASSFPGSYEQYF. For the CDR3, the DNA is TGTGCCAGCAGCTTCCCGGGCTCCTACGAGCAGTACTTC. The chain joins TRBV13 to TRBJ2-7; D is undetermined. Trimming left V 3 bases short and J 0 bases short, with 6 bases between. Germline V gene data show CDR1 as PRHDT and CDR2 as FYEKMQ (reference sequence). The CDR3 runs to 13 residues.